This entry features one TCR beta chain sequence. The germline gives CDR1 SEHNR, CDR2 FQNEAQ (reference sequence). The V and J ends lost 1 base and 1 base respectively, with 7 bases between them. The CDR3 consists of 14 residues. Profiling relied on immunoSEQ multiplex PCR, and the TCRdb table lists in-frame clones only, not all of them. The sample consists of fewer than 25,000 clones, 80% to 90% of them appearing once. The data derive from a study of preoperative IRX-2 immunotherapy in early breast cancer. Treatment described: preoperative locoregional IRX-2 cytokine immunotherapy. Preoperative locoregional IRX-2 cytokine immunotherapy was tested in the phase Ib source study.

The TCR was taken from a human donor with breast cancer. The V gene is TRBV7-9, the J gene TRBJ1-1; D remains ambiguous. Sequencing was performed on tumor tissue, taken after IRX-2 immunotherapy. CDR3 in amino acids: CASSLGTENTEAFF. CDR3 nucleotides: TGTGCCAGCAGCTTAGGGACGGAGAACACTGAAGCTTTCTTT.